These T cell receptor beta chains were read from a single sample in a study of cytomegalovirus exposure and HLA in healthy donors. The table came from immunoSEQ multiplex PCR; TCRdb's copy has only in-frame clones and leaves some out. Of 130,000 or so clones in the sample, approximately 79% were seen once. The sequenced sample consisted of PBMCs. These receptors were collected from a man aged 18 to 35 in good health and CMV-seropositive. CDR3s include the opening cysteine and the closing phenylalanine or tryptophan. The order of the fields is J gene, D gene, V gene, CDR3 protein, CDR3 DNA. The D gene is left open where the match is weak.

TRBJ2-7 | - | TRBV6-5 | CASSLRGLNYEQYF | TGTGCCAGCAGTTTAAGGGGCTTAAACTACGAGCAGTACTTC
TRBJ2-2 | TRBD1 | TRBV5-1 | CASSQGQGWAGELFF | TGCGCCAGCAGCCAGGGACAGGGATGGGCCGGGGAGCTGTTTTTT
TRBJ2-5 | TRBD2 | TRBV7-2 | CASSPGLAGGRETQYF | TGTGCCAGCAGCCCGGGACTAGCGGGAGGCCGGGAGACCCAGTACTTC
TRBJ1-5 | - | TRBV28 | CASSPFGDQPQHF | TGTGCCAGCAGTCCCTTCGGGGATCAGCCCCAGCATTTT
TRBJ1-5 | TRBD1 | TRBV30 | CAWSWGQGNQPQHF | TGTGCCTGGAGTTGGGGACAGGGCAATCAGCCCCAGCATTTT
TRBJ1-5 | - | TRBV27 | CASSLSLHGAQHF | TGTGCCAGCAGTTTATCTCTCCACGGGGCCCAGCATTTT
TRBJ2-7 | - | TRBV19 | CASSLQGDHLEQYF | TGTGCCAGTAGTCTACAGGGAGACCACCTCGAGCAGTACTTC
TRBJ2-7 | TRBD1 | TRBV18 | CASSSGQGYEQYF | TGTGCCAGCTCATCAGGACAGGGCTACGAGCAGTACTTC
TRBJ2-3 | - | TRBV5-6 | CASSRDYFTDTQYF | TGTGCCAGCAGCCGCGACTATTTCACAGATACGCAGTATTTT
TRBJ1-4 | - | TRBV28 | CASSSPGGPGEKLFF | TGTGCCAGCAGTTCCCCCGGGGGGCCGGGGGAAAAACTGTTTTTT
TRBJ2-1 | TRBD1 | TRBV5-1 | CASSPRTGGGNEQFF | TGCGCCAGCAGCCCCAGGACAGGGGGGGGCAATGAGCAGTTCTTC